This TCR beta chain was recorded in a study of blood T cell repertoires in COVID-19. Study-level information: Donors in the United States, Italy and Spain gave samples during acute or convalescent COVID-19. From T cells, B-cell-depleted T cells, or PBMCs came the material, which was cDNA or gDNA.

The CDR3 is 12 residues long. Per germline, CDR1 GTSNPN and CDR2 SVGIG (reference sequence). J was trimmed by 9 bases and V by 5 bases; bases with no gene match: 9. In this sample, this clone turned up a few times. Patients from Seattle were sampled longitudinally, starting during active infection. Only in-frame clones appear in the TCRdb table, and some are missing; sequencing was by immunoSEQ multiplex PCR. The sample has 200,000 to 250,000 clones; approximately 90% are singletons. The source is a man between 45 and 60 years old with COVID-19, enrolled during active disease. This chain connects TRBV30 to TRBJ1-1; TRBD1 agrees at 7 bases. The material sequenced was peripheral blood. The CDR3 region is CAWVGQAQQAFF. In DNA form, the CDR3 reads TGTGCCTGGGTCGGACAGGCGCAACAAGCTTTCTTT.